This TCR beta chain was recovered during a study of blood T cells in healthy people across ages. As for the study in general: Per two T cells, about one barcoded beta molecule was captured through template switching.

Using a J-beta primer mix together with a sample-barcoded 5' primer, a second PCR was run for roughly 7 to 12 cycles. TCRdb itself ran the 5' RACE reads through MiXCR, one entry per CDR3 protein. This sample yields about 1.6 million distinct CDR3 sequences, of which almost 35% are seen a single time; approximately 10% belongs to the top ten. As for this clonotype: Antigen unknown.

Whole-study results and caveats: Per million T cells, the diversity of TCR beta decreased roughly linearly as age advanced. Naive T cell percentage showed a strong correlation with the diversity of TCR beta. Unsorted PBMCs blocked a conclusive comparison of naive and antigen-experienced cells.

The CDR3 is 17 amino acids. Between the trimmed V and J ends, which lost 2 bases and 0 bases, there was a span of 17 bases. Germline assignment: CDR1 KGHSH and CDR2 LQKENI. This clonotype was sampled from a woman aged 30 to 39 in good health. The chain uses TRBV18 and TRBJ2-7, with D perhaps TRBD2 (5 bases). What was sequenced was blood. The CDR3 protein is CASSPRASEGLSYEQYF. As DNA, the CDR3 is TGTGCCAGCTCACCAAGGGCTAGTGAGGGCCTCTCCTACGAGCAGTACTTC. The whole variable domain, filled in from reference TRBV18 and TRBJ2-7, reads NAGVMQNPRHLVRRRGQEARLRCSPMKGHSHVYWYRQLPEEGLKFMVYLQKENIIDESGMPKERFSAEFPKEGPSILRIQQVVRGDSAAYFCASSPRASEGLSYEQYFGPGTRLTVT.